This TCR beta chain was retrieved from a study of OX40 agonist ivuxolimab in advanced cancers. Study overall: Six ivuxolimab dose levels, 0.01 to 10 mg/kg, were given intravenously every 2 weeks. Patients receiving dose escalation had hepatocellular carcinoma, melanoma, renal cell or head and neck cancer. Study findings and constraints: By week 6 at 0.1 to 3.0 mg/kg, blood CD4+ and CD8+ T cells had expanded clonally. What antigens the expanded peripheral T cells recognized was never established.

Profiling relied on immunoSEQ multiplex PCR, and the TCRdb table lists in-frame clones only, not all of them. The data contain about 83,000 clones, approximately 84% of them seen just once; the ten biggest clones take up around 7.5%. The CDR3 spans 14 residues. CDR1 and CDR2 from the germline V gene are SEHNR and FQNEAQ (reference sequence). With respect to this clone: No antigen is known for it.

This TCR was sampled from an adult with an advanced solid tumor such as melanoma, head and neck, liver or kidney cancer. The material was CD4+ or CD8+ T cells sorted from blood, obtained in a trial of the OX40 agonist ivuxolimab. The genes are TRBV7-9 and TRBJ2-5, with TRBD1 as a possible D gene (5 bases). The tail of the sequence fits TRBJ2-7 better, so the J call may be wrong. CDR3 residues: CASSRGQTSYEQYF. For the CDR3, the DNA is TGTGCCAGCAGCCGAGGACAAACCTCCTACGAGCAGTACTTC.